The TCR beta chain under discussion was sequenced for a study of blood T cells in healthy people across ages. General observations from the study: Using unsorted PBMCs precluded a conclusive naive versus antigen-experienced comparison.

A second roughly 6 to 12 cycle PCR used barcoded and J-beta primers. TCRdb reprocessed the 5' RACE reads via MiXCR and lists one record per CDR3 protein. This sample yields 600,000 to 800,000 distinct CDR3 sequences, of which 45% to 60% are seen a single time; around an eighth belongs to the top ten. Comments on this clonotype: Its antigen is still unknown.

The CDR3 consists of 15 residues. Trimming cost V 0 bases and J 4 bases; bases outside gene matches: 6. Germline CDR1 is SGHRS and CDR2 is YFSETQ. This TCR derives from an elderly woman in good health. What was sequenced was blood. This sequence joins TRBV5-1 and TRBJ1-1; 7 nucleotides line up with TRBD1. DNA for the CDR3: TGCGCCAGCAGCTTGGGGGCAGGGGGGCCCACTGAAGCTTTCTTT. This codes for CASSLGAGGPTEAFF. The whole variable domain, remainder taken from reference TRBV5-1 and TRBJ1-1, is KAGVTQTPRYLIKTRGQQVTLSCSPISGHRSVSWYQQTPGQGLQFLFEYFSETQRNKGNFPGRFSGRQFSNSRSEMNVSTLELGDSALYLCASSLGAGGPTEAFFGQGTRLTVV.